The clone carrying this T cell receptor (beta chain) turned up a few times. Other DNA variants within this sample encode the same CDR3. The record originates from a study of technical replicates of blood from a few donors. Profiled with immunoSEQ multiplex PCR; TCRdb holds only in-frame clones, not every one. Of some 60,000 clones listed, roughly 91% are singletons. The source material was PBMCs. This TCR came from a human donor in good health. Some clones in this sample may be carry-over from other donors' samples.

The CDR3: CASSLGRGRGNTEAFF. CDR3 sequence (DNA): TGCGCCAGCAGCTTGGGTAGGGGGCGTGGGAACACTGAAGCTTTCTTT. The chain couples TRBV5-1 to TRBJ1-1, with TRBD1 matching 7 bases. The V and J ends lost 0 bases and 1 base, in that order; junction bases with no gene match: 6. The CDR3 totals 16 residues. Germline V gene lookup returns CDR1 SGHRS and CDR2 YFSETQ.